The 24 T cell receptor beta chains below were found in one sample sequenced in a study of shared clonotypes between healthy human individuals. Measured with immunoSEQ multiplex PCR; TCRdb has only the in-frame clones, and not every one. Among about 870,000 clones listed, 92% were seen once. Naive CD8 cells, CD45RO-negative and positively selected for CCR7, excluded terminally differentiated effector memory CD45RA+ cells. The material sequenced was naive CD8+ T cells sorted from blood. The source is a man aged 30 to 45 in good health.

The chain carries TRBV5-6 and TRBJ2-7, with D perhaps TRBD1 (5 bases). Trimming removed 6 bases from V and 3 bases from J, with 16 bases in between. The CDR3 runs 14 residues. CDR1 and CDR2 from the germline V gene are SGHDT and YYEEEE. The CDR3 loop reads CASMRAGSSYEQYF. As DNA, the CDR3 is TGTGCCAGCATGAGAGCAGGGTCCAGCTACGAGCAGTACTTC.

This clone has only one observation. V and J are TRBV28 and TRBJ1-5, with D maybe TRBD1 (6 bases). With 3 bases removed from V and 3 bases from J, the gap between germline ends came to 9 bases. This CDR3 comprises 14 residues. Germline V gene lookup returns CDR1 MDHEN and CDR2 SYDVKM. CDR3 amino acids: CASSFHRDNQPQHF. The CDR3 bases are TGTGCCAGCAGTTTTCACAGGGACAATCAGCCCCAGCATTTT.

The V gene is TRBV7-9, the J gene TRBJ1-3; a weak D match, TRBD1 (6 bases). Germline CDR1 and CDR2: SEHNR and FQNEAQ (reference sequence). The CDR3 is 14 amino acids. Trimming took off 6 bases at V and 1 base at J, with 10 bases between the two ends. In DNA form, the CDR3 reads TGTGCCAGCAGACAGGGAGGTTCTGGAAACACCATATATTTT. It encodes CASRQGGSGNTIYF. The whole variable domain, remainder taken from reference TRBV7-9 and TRBJ1-3, is DTGVSQNPRHKITKRGQNVTFRCDPISEHNRLYWYRQTLGQGPEFLTYFQNEAQLEKSRLLSDRFSAERPKGSFSTLEIQRTEQGDSAMYLCASRQGGSGNTIYFGEGSWLTVV.

As concerns this clone: The same CDR3 also results from other DNA sequences found in this sample. This rearrangement joins TRBV9 to TRBJ2-3; D possibly corresponds to TRBD1 (5 bases). Between the trimmed V and J ends, which lost 0 bases and 5 bases, there was a span of 10 bases. Germline V gives CDR1 SGDLS, CDR2 YYNGEE. CDR3 size: 14 residues. In nucleotides, the CDR3 is TGTGCCAGCAGCGTAGGGCAGGGTAAAGATACGCAGTATTTT. This codes for CASSVGQGKDTQYF.

The rearrangement links TRBV14 to TRBJ2-3; TRBD2 aligns across 9 bases. Trimming at V came to 0 bases and at J to 1 base, leaving 5 bases not matched to a gene. This CDR3 contains 17 residues. Germline assignment: CDR1 SGHDN and CDR2 FVKESK. The CDR3, as DNA: TGTGCCAGCAGCCAAGATATCGCGGGAGGGCGCACAGATACGCAGTATTTT. Its protein is CASSQDIAGGRTDTQYF.

V gene TRBV29-1 combines with J gene TRBJ2-1, with D possibly being TRBD1 or TRBD2 (5 bases each). The CDR3 totals 14 residues. V shed 6 bases and J shed 3 bases, with 15 bases lying between them. Germline V gene lookup returns CDR1 SQVTM and CDR2 ANQGSEA. CDR3 amino acids: CSVETGTVYNEQFF. Written as DNA, the CDR3 is TGCAGCGTAGAAACCGGGACCGTCTACAATGAGCAGTTCTTC.

The rearrangement uses TRBV6-5 and TRBJ2-7; tentative D call: TRBD2 (5 bases). Per germline, CDR1 MNHEY and CDR2 SVGAGI. The V and J ends lost 5 bases and 0 bases respectively, with 14 bases between them. The CDR3 contains 15 residues. The CDR3 DNA reads as TGTGCCAGCAGTCCCCGAGGGCGCCGCTCCTACGAGCAGTACTTC. Protein sequence: CASSPRGRRSYEQYF.

The chain employs TRBV30 and TRBJ2-1, with D perhaps TRBD1 or TRBD2 (5 bases each). Trimming took off 4 bases at V and 0 bases at J, with 13 bases between the two ends. The CDR3 covers 15 residues. CDR1 and CDR2 from the germline V gene are GTSNPN and SVGIG (reference sequence). CDR3 DNA sequence: TGTGCCTGGACAGACGGGACGAGCTCCTACAATGAGCAGTTCTTC. Its translation is CAWTDGTSSYNEQFF.

CDR3 DNA sequence: TGTGCCAGCAGTTTATTCAGTCGAGTGGGGGGTTCAGAGACCCAGTACTTC. Amino acids: CASSLFSRVGGSETQYF. The chain has TRBV27 and TRBJ2-5, with D possibly being TRBD2 (6 bases). The germline V and J ends were trimmed by 1 base and 4 bases, with 19 bases remaining between them. The CDR3 has 17 amino acids. The germline V gene has CDR1 MNHEY and CDR2 SMNVEV (reference sequence).

The chain carries TRBV5-5 and TRBJ1-3; no definite D call. Trimming took off 1 base at V and 2 bases at J, with 4 bases between the two ends. This CDR3 is built from 13 residues. The V gene's germline CDR1 is SGHKS and CDR2 YYEKEE (reference sequence). DNA for the CDR3: TGTGCCAGCAGCTTGTTGCCTGGAAACACCATATATTTT. As protein: CASSLLPGNTIYF.

This chain uses TRBV27 with TRBJ2-3; 8 nucleotides line up with TRBD2. V shed 2 bases, J shed 4 bases, and the junction held 8 bases outside the gene matches. From germline, CDR1 is MNHEY and CDR2 SMNVEV (reference sequence). The CDR3 totals 16 residues. CDR3 nucleotides: TGTGCCAGCAGTTTACCCCCGGGACTAGGCTCAGATACGCAGTATTTT. It codes for CASSLPPGLGSDTQYF.

A word on this clone: This CDR3 is also generated by other DNA sequences in the sample. The chain has TRBV7-9 and TRBJ2-2, with D unresolved. This CDR3 contains 11 residues. V shed 3 bases and J shed 5 bases, with 1 base lying between them. The germline V gene has CDR1 SEHNR and CDR2 FQNEAQ (reference sequence). The CDR3 DNA sequence: TGTGCCAGCAGCTTGACCGGGGAGCTGTTTTTT. Protein sequence: CASSLTGELFF. The entire variable domain, with the rest obtained from reference TRBV7-9 and TRBJ2-2, is as follows: DTGVSQNPRHKITKRGQNVTFRCDPISEHNRLYWYRQTLGQGPEFLTYFQNEAQLEKSRLLSDRFSAERPKGSFSTLEIQRTEQGDSAMYLCASSLTGELFFGEGSRLTVL.

The chain uses TRBV2 and TRBJ2-1, with TRBD2 matching 9 bases. In germline, CDR1 is SNHLY, CDR2 FYNNEI. The CDR3 contains 14 residues. J lost 4 bases, V lost 7 bases, and 5 bases had no gene match. DNA for the CDR3: TGTGCCAGCACGCTAGCGGGAACTTACAATGAGCAGTTCTTC. Its protein is CASTLAGTYNEQFF.

V usage is TRBV4-1 and J usage is TRBJ1-5; TRBD1 agrees at 8 bases. Germline-derived CDR1 and CDR2 are MGHRA and YSYEKL. The ends lost 6 bases at V and 2 bases at J; junction bases unmatched: 6. The CDR3 totals 15 residues. As DNA, the CDR3 is TGCGCCAGCAGTTCAAGGGGACAGGGCAATCAGCCCCAGCATTTT. Protein sequence: CASSSRGQGNQPQHF.

The V gene is TRBV7-9, the J gene TRBJ2-7, with TRBD2 matching 10 bases. The CDR3 has 15 amino acids. CDR1 and CDR2 from the germline V gene are SEHNR and FQNEAQ (reference sequence). The V segment lost 6 bases and the J segment 5 bases; nucleotides outside the gene matches: 10. CDR3 region: CASSYPGLANHEQYF. The CDR3 nucleotides read TGTGCCAGCAGTTATCCGGGACTAGCGAATCACGAGCAGTACTTC. The full variable domain, with the rest looked up from reference TRBV7-9 and TRBJ2-7, is DTGVSQNPRHKITKRGQNVTFRCDPISEHNRLYWYRQTLGQGPEFLTYFQNEAQLEKSRLLSDRFSAERPKGSFSTLEIQRTEQGDSAMYLCASSYPGLANHEQYFGPGTRLTVT.

This chain joins TRBV4-3 and TRBJ2-1; TRBD2 agrees at 13 bases. CDR1 is LGHNA, CDR2 YSLEER, per germline. The CDR3 has 15 residues. With V trimmed by 1 base and J by 7 bases, 1 base remained unmatched. In DNA form, the CDR3 reads TGCGCCAGCAGCCAAGGGACTAGCGGGAGAAATGAGCAGTTCTTC. It encodes CASSQGTSGRNEQFF.

The gene calls are TRBV27 and TRBJ1-1, with 12 bases identical to TRBD1. CDR1 and CDR2 from the germline V gene are MNHEY and SMNVEV (reference sequence). J lost 8 bases, V lost 2 bases, and 3 bases had no gene match. This CDR3 has 14 residues. For the CDR3, the DNA is TGTGCCAGCAGTTTAGGGACAGGGGGCTTGGAAGCTTTCTTT. It is translated as CASSLGTGGLEAFF.

This clone was recorded only once. V usage is TRBV30 and J usage is TRBJ2-7; D may be TRBD1 or TRBD2 (6 bases each). The germline V gene encodes CDR1 GTSNPN and CDR2 SVGIG (reference sequence). V dropped 5 bases and J dropped 2 bases, with 13 bases sitting between them. The CDR3 covers 13 residues. CDR3 protein: CAWGEDSTYEQYF. The CDR3 DNA is TGTGCCTGGGGGGAGGACAGCACCTACGAGCAGTACTTC.

The rearrangement joins TRBV2 to TRBJ2-7, with a weak D call TRBD1 (5 bases). Germline CDR1 reads SNHLY; CDR2 reads FYNNEI. The V and J ends lost 5 bases and 3 bases respectively, with 11 bases between them. The CDR3 loop spans 13 amino acids. The chain's CDR3 is CASSPADIYEQYF. The CDR3 coding sequence is TGTGCCAGCAGTCCCGCGGACATCTACGAGCAGTACTTC.

The rearrangement uses TRBV9 and TRBJ2-7, with D possibly TRBD2 on 6 matching bases. Per the germline V gene, CDR1 is SGDLS and CDR2 is YYNGEE. V lost 1 base to trimming and J lost 7 bases, with 12 bases between them. The CDR3 is 13 amino acids. CDR3 residues: CASSVSGGEEQYF. DNA for the CDR3: TGTGCCAGCAGCGTATCCGGGGGTGAGGAGCAGTACTTC.

The V call is TRBV27, the J call TRBJ2-1; 7 bases map to TRBD1. J gave up 8 bases and V 5 bases, and 12 bases lay outside the gene matches. CDR3 length equals 15 residues. Germline-derived CDR1 and CDR2 are MNHEY and SMNVEV (reference sequence). CDR3 region: CASSPGTAYSDEQFF. Written as DNA, the CDR3 is TGTGCCAGCAGTCCAGGGACAGCGTACAGCGATGAGCAGTTCTTC.

The rearrangement links TRBV29-1 to TRBJ2-1, with 9 nucleotides matching TRBD2. Germline V CDR1 and CDR2: SQVTM, ANQGSEA. Germline trimming cut 1 base from V and 5 bases from J; bases unmatched to any gene: 6. The CDR3 covers 15 residues. CDR3 in amino acids: CSVEVLASGDNEQFF. The CDR3 nucleotides are TGCAGCGTTGAAGTGTTGGCTAGCGGGGACAATGAGCAGTTCTTC.

The chain uses TRBV6-4 and TRBJ1-5; D unresolved. V was pared by 3 bases and J by 0 bases, with 6 bases between. The CDR3 is 14 residues long. CDR1 and CDR2 from the germline V gene are MRHNA and SNTAGT. The CDR3 loop reads CASSEEASNQPQHF. As DNA, the CDR3 is TGTGCCAGCAGTGAAGAGGCTAGCAATCAGCCCCAGCATTTT.

Only one count was recorded for this clone. The chain carries TRBV11-2 and TRBJ2-1; 9 bases fit TRBD1. V was pared by 3 bases and J by 5 bases, with 5 bases of the junction left unmatched. This CDR3 spans 15 amino acids. The germline V gene encodes CDR1 SGHAT and CDR2 FQNNGV. DNA of the CDR3: TGTGCCAGCAGCTTGGGGGACAGGGTCCACAATGAGCAGTTCTTC. It is translated as CASSLGDRVHNEQFF.